Below are 32 T cell receptor beta chains sequenced from a single sample in a study of cytomegalovirus exposure and HLA in healthy donors. Here immunoSEQ multiplex PCR was the method, and the copy in TCRdb shows in-frame clones only, minus some. Among 110,000 to 150,000 clones listed, less than 95% were seen once. Sequencing was done on a sample of PBMCs. Receptor source: a man aged 18 to 30 in good health and CMV-seropositive.

The chain recombines TRBV9 with TRBJ2-2; TRBD2 matches at 12 bases. After removal of 4 bases from V and 0 bases from J, the junction contained 4 bases not matched to a gene. Germline lookup yields CDR1 SGDLS and CDR2 YYNGEE. The CDR3 covers 17 residues. The CDR3 is CASSHRLAGANTGELFF. CDR3 nucleotide sequence: TGTGCCAGCAGCCACCGACTAGCGGGGGCGAACACCGGGGAGCTGTTTTTT.

This clone occurred once. This chain joins TRBV30 and TRBJ2-5, with 14 bases matching TRBD2. Trimming cost V 3 bases and J 3 bases; bases outside gene matches: 15. This CDR3 is built from 19 residues. The germline gives CDR1 GTSNPN, CDR2 SVGIG (reference sequence). CDR3: CAWRSPPGLAGVLEETQYF. As DNA, the CDR3 is TGTGCCTGGAGATCTCCCCCGGGACTAGCGGGAGTATTAGAAGAGACCCAGTACTTC.

The V and J genes are TRBV4-1 and TRBJ2-7; TRBD1 agrees at 9 bases. CDR3 length: 15 amino acids. Germline V lookup: CDR1 MGHRA, CDR2 YSYEKL. With 1 base clipped from V and 5 bases from J, the junction kept 6 bases outside the gene matches. The CDR3 loop is CASSQAVDRGDEQYF. As DNA, the CDR3 is TGCGCCAGCAGCCAAGCAGTGGACAGGGGTGACGAGCAGTACTTC.

In its sample, this clone was seen a few times. The chain links TRBV29-1 to TRBJ1-1; D unresolved. Germline values: CDR1 SQVTM, CDR2 ANQGSEA. CDR3 size: 11 residues. V was shortened by 0 bases and J by 5 bases, with 4 bases between the two germline ends. CDR3 bases: TGCAGCGTTGAAGACAGTACTGAAGCTTTCTTT. It is translated as CSVEDSTEAFF.

This chain uses TRBV11-2 with TRBJ2-4; 7 bases agree with TRBD1. Germline values: CDR1 SGHAT, CDR2 FQNNGV. V was clipped by 1 base and J by 7 bases; unmatched bases: 10. This CDR3 contains 16 residues. The CDR3: CASSLALVGGKNIQYF. Written as DNA, the CDR3 is TGTGCCAGCAGCTTAGCACTTGTAGGGGGCAAGAACATTCAGTACTTC.

This chain connects TRBV4-1 to TRBJ2-2, with D tentatively TRBD1 (6 bases). Trimming removed 2 bases at V and 5 bases at J, with 15 bases between. The CDR3 runs 16 residues. CDR1 MGHRA and CDR2 YSYEKL come from the germline V gene. CDR3 residues: CASSQIPTQGTGELFF. For the CDR3, the DNA is TGCGCCAGCAGCCAAATACCGACACAGGGAACCGGGGAGCTGTTTTTT.

The chain combines TRBV5-1 with TRBJ2-3, with 7 bases lining up with TRBD1. This CDR3 region has 14 residues. Unmatched junction bases numbered 7, after V lost 3 bases and J lost 6 bases. Germline assignment: CDR1 SGHRS and CDR2 YFSETQ. In DNA, the CDR3 is TGCGCCAGCAGCTCCTCAGGGGGACACGATACGCAGTATTTT. Protein product: CASSSSGGHDTQYF.

The chain links TRBV5-4 to TRBJ2-5; D may be TRBD2 (5 bases). Germline-derived CDR1 and CDR2 are SGHNT and YYREEE (reference sequence). The germline V and J ends were trimmed by 4 bases and 5 bases, with 12 bases remaining between them. The CDR3 has 13 amino acids. The CDR3 DNA reads TGTGCCAGCAGCAACCGGGGTGGGGAGACCCAGTACTTC. This gives the protein CASSNRGGETQYF.

This chain joins TRBV28 and TRBJ1-2; perhaps TRBD1 as D (6 bases). V lost 6 bases and J 3 bases, leaving 20 bases between the germline ends. CDR3 length equals 16 residues. In germline, CDR1 is MDHEN, CDR2 SYDVKM. The CDR3, as DNA: TGTGCCAGCAGCTCCCCGGGGGGGCGAGTTGACTATGGCTACACCTTC. The encoded protein is CASSSPGGRVDYGYTF.

The chain has TRBV5-1 and TRBJ2-3; D perhaps matches TRBD2 (5 bases). Germline V gives CDR1 SGHRS, CDR2 YFSETQ. The CDR3 length is 17 residues. Trimming removed 3 bases from V and 0 bases from J, with 17 bases in between. CDR3 sequence: CASSSRGKGRSTDTQYF. CDR3 coding DNA: TGCGCCAGCAGCTCGAGAGGGAAGGGAAGGAGCACAGATACGCAGTATTTT.

The rearrangement joins TRBV5-1 to TRBJ2-5, with 8 positions matching TRBD1. This CDR3 has 13 amino acids. CDR1 is SGHRS, CDR2 YFSETQ, per germline. J was trimmed by 4 bases and V by 4 bases; bases with no gene match: 3. The CDR3 here is CASSAQGAETQYF. CDR3 nucleotide sequence: TGCGCCAGCAGCGCCCAGGGGGCAGAGACCCAGTACTTC.

The CDR3 reads CASSTLSPVYNEQFF. The DNA of the CDR3 is TGCGCCAGCAGCACCTTATCCCCGGTCTACAATGAGCAGTTCTTC. The rearrangement joins TRBV5-1 to TRBJ2-1; D not resolved. Germline V gene lookup returns CDR1 SGHRS and CDR2 YFSETQ. The length of the CDR3 is 15 residues. V was pared by 4 bases and J by 3 bases, with 14 bases between.

The V and J genes are TRBV27 and TRBJ2-7; D call uncertain. Trimming left V 1 base short and J 2 bases short, with 12 bases between. This CDR3 comprises 15 residues. Looked up from germline, CDR1 is MNHEY and CDR2 is SMNVEV (reference sequence). The CDR3 is CASSLLAKTPYEQYF. As DNA, the CDR3 is TGTGCCAGCAGTTTATTGGCCAAAACCCCCTACGAGCAGTACTTC.

The J gene is TRBJ1-2, the V gene TRBV6-5; D is unclear. Trimming took 4 bases from V and 4 from J, leaving 19 bases between them. Germline-derived CDR1 and CDR2 are MNHEY and SVGAGI. CDR3 length: 16 residues. CDR3 sequence: CASSLKHGGWAYGYTF. The CDR3 DNA reads TGTGCCAGCAGTTTAAAACACGGAGGATGGGCCTATGGCTACACCTTC.

The chain has TRBV19 and TRBJ2-7; D is possibly TRBD1 (6 bases). The CDR3 loop spans 13 amino acids. CDR1 and CDR2 from the germline V gene are LNHDA and SQIVND (reference sequence). V dropped 7 bases and J dropped 1 base, with 11 bases sitting between them. This chain's CDR3 is CASTEQGSYEQYF. For the CDR3, the DNA is TGTGCCAGTACCGAACAGGGTTCCTACGAGCAGTACTTC.

The gene calls are TRBV19 and TRBJ2-1, with TRBD2 matching over 10 bases. The V segment lost 2 bases and the J segment 9 bases; nucleotides outside the gene matches: 7. CDR3 length: 15 residues. Germline values: CDR1 LNHDA, CDR2 SQIVND (reference sequence). The CDR3 here is CASSISLAGVTEQFF. DNA for the CDR3: TGTGCCAGTAGTATATCGCTAGCGGGAGTGACTGAGCAGTTCTTC.

Only one count was recorded for this clone. The chain recombines TRBV7-3 with TRBJ2-2; TRBD2 agrees at 11 bases. The CDR3 is 16 residues long. V lost 4 bases and J lost 6; bases outside the gene matches: 7. Germline assignment: CDR1 SGHTA and CDR2 FQGTGA. The CDR3 bases are TGTGCCAGCAGCTGGACTAGCGGGCAGACCCCCGGGGAGCTGTTTTTT. Its protein is CASSWTSGQTPGELFF.

V gene TRBV9 combines with J gene TRBJ2-1, with a possible D match to TRBD2 (5 bases). There are 14 residues in the CDR3. CDR1 is SGDLS, CDR2 YYNGEE, per germline. V was cut by 3 bases and J by 7 bases, with 14 bases left in between. DNA for the CDR3: TGTGCCAGCAGCGGGTATGGGAGTAGGAATGAGCAGTTCTTC. Protein product: CASSGYGSRNEQFF.

V usage is TRBV30 and J usage is TRBJ1-1; D is unresolved. CDR3 size: 15 residues. Trimming pared 0 bases from V and 3 bases from J, leaving 14 bases between. Germline V gene sequence: CDR1 GTSNPN, CDR2 SVGIG (reference sequence). The CDR3 spells CAWSVGDTTDTEAFF. The CDR3 region has the DNA TGTGCCTGGAGTGTGGGAGACACAACCGACACTGAAGCTTTCTTT.

This clone was seen a single time. The V gene is TRBV7-6, the J gene TRBJ2-7; 8 nucleotides match TRBD1. Trimming took 8 bases from V and 0 from J; bases not matched to a gene: 6. Per germline, CDR1 SGHVS and CDR2 FNYEAQ. The CDR3 runs to 14 residues. This CDR3 reads CASAQGATSYEQYF. The CDR3 region has the DNA TGTGCCAGCGCGCAGGGGGCGACCTCCTACGAGCAGTACTTC.

This clone was observed a single time. V gene TRBV5-1 combines with J gene TRBJ2-7; D uncertain. V lost 4 bases, J lost 1 base, and 9 bases lay in between. Germline V lookup: CDR1 SGHRS, CDR2 YFSETQ. The CDR3 contains 13 residues. CDR3 sequence reads: CASSPRTSYEQYF. CDR3 DNA sequence: TGCGCCAGCAGCCCTCGAACTTCCTACGAGCAGTACTTC.

DNA for the CDR3: TGTGCCAGCAGGATACAGGGGGAGCGATACGAGCAGTACTTC. Translated, it gives CASRIQGERYEQYF. The genes are TRBV27 and TRBJ2-7; 8 bases line up with TRBD1. V lost 6 bases and J lost 4; bases outside the gene matches: 8. This CDR3 spans 14 amino acids. Germline loops: CDR1 MNHEY, CDR2 SMNVEV (reference sequence).

V is TRBV6-1 and J is TRBJ1-4; 11 positions agree with TRBD1. This CDR3 has 16 amino acids. Trimming took 0 bases from V and 8 from J; bases not matched to a gene: 5. Germline values: CDR1 MNHNS, CDR2 SASEGT. The CDR3 DNA is TGTGCCAGCAGTGAAGCGCTGGGACAGGGGGACGAAAAACTGTTTTTT. Translated: CASSEALGQGDEKLFF.

The chain uses TRBV27 and TRBJ2-1; 9 nucleotides line up with TRBD2. The CDR3 has 16 amino acids. Germline V gives CDR1 MNHEY, CDR2 SMNVEV (reference sequence). The trim removed 3 bases at V and 7 bases at J, leaving 10 bases unmatched. The CDR3 nucleotides are TGTGCCAGCAGTTTCTTAGCGGGAGATTTGACGAATGAGCAGTTCTTC. Translated: CASSFLAGDLTNEQFF.

This clone was counted a few times. This chain uses TRBV6-1 with TRBJ2-7; 9 bases match TRBD1. V gave up 8 bases and J gave up 7 bases; unmatched junction bases: 12. The CDR3 loop spans 14 amino acids. Germline CDR1 reads MNHNS; CDR2 reads SASEGT. CDR3 region: CASEETGGYKEQYF. CDR3 in DNA: TGTGCCAGCGAAGAGACAGGGGGGTATAAGGAGCAGTACTTC.

This clone was observed once. The chain is built from TRBV10-3 and TRBJ2-7; the match to TRBD1 covers 10 bases. Germline CDR1 reads ENHRY; CDR2 reads SYGVKD. The length of the CDR3 is 13 residues. The trim removed 6 bases at V and 3 bases at J, leaving 2 bases unmatched. The CDR3 region is CAIRGQGIYEQYF. The CDR3 region has the DNA TGTGCCATCAGGGGACAGGGGATCTACGAGCAGTACTTC.

The gene calls are TRBV9 and TRBJ2-7, with 7 bases that match TRBD2. The V gene's germline CDR1 is SGDLS and CDR2 YYNGEE. This CDR3 comprises 14 residues. The J segment lost 1 base and the V segment lost 3 bases, leaving 4 bases of the junction unmatched. The CDR3, as DNA: TGTGCCAGCAGCGCGACTAGCTGGTCCTACGAGCAGTACTTC. Amino acids: CASSATSWSYEQYF. Full variable domain (outside the CDR3, taken from reference TRBV9 and TRBJ2-7): DSGVTQTPKHLITATGQRVTLRCSPRSGDLSVYWYQQSLDQGLQFLIQYYNGEERAKGNILERFSAQQFPDLHSELNLSSLELGDSALYFCASSATSWSYEQYFGPGTRLTVT.

The genes are TRBV9 and TRBJ2-3; D not resolved. Germline V gene data show CDR1 as SGDLS and CDR2 as YYNGEE. The CDR3 consists of 14 residues. V lost 0 bases and J 2 bases, leaving 7 bases between the germline ends. The CDR3 sequence: CASSVDAVTDTQYF. The DNA for the CDR3 is TGTGCCAGCAGCGTAGACGCAGTCACAGATACGCAGTATTTT.

The gene calls are TRBV5-1 and TRBJ1-2; no firm D call. Trimming removed 1 base at V and 8 bases at J, with 9 bases between. The CDR3 runs 12 residues. Germline V gene data show CDR1 as SGHRS and CDR2 as YFSETQ. CDR3 DNA: TGCGCCAGCAGCTTGTTTTCCAGAGGCTACACCTTC. Protein: CASSLFSRGYTF.

The chain couples TRBV11-2 to TRBJ1-1, with D possibly being TRBD1 (6 bases). CDR1 and CDR2 from the germline V gene are SGHAT and FQNNGV. The V gene lost 8 bases and the J gene lost 4 bases, with 20 bases spanning the gap. CDR3 length: 15 amino acids. The CDR3 DNA sequence: TGTGCCAGCGTCACGCGGGGGGCCCCGGGCACTGAAGCTTTCTTT. Amino acids: CASVTRGAPGTEAFF. The whole variable domain, remainder taken from reference TRBV11-2 and TRBJ1-1, is EAGVAQSPRYKIIEKRQSVAFWCNPISGHATLYWYQQILGQGPKLLIQFQNNGVVDDSQLPKDRFSAERLKGVDSTLKIQPAKLEDSAVYLCASVTRGAPGTEAFFGQGTRLTVV.

The chain carries TRBV19 and TRBJ1-1; D call uncertain. V lost 7 bases to trimming and J lost 0 bases, with 15 bases between them. CDR3 length: 15 residues. The V gene's germline CDR1 is LNHDA and CDR2 SQIVND (reference sequence). The CDR3 DNA is TGTGCCAGTAAGAACTGGGCAGCTCTGAACACTGAAGCTTTCTTT. Protein sequence: CASKNWAALNTEAFF.

The chain recombines TRBV14 with TRBJ1-4; 8 positions match TRBD1. Germline CDR1 reads SGHDN; CDR2 reads FVKESK. V was pared by 5 bases and J by 4 bases, with 12 bases of the junction left unmatched. This CDR3 spans 17 amino acids. The CDR3 bases are TGTGCCAGCAGCTCTCGACCAGGGGGCAACTATAATGAAAAACTGTTTTTT. It is translated as CASSSRPGGNYNEKLFF.